This entry is about one T cell receptor beta chain. Antigen: not known. Semi-nested PCR with Nested Universal Primer A followed constant-region reverse priming of full-length variable regions. A single record per CDR3 protein comes from TCRdb applying MiXCR to the 5' RACE reads. The table records 5,500 to 6,000 distinct CDR3 sequences, just over 30% of them present only once. The CDR3 is 17 residues long. J gave up 2 bases and V 3 bases, and 6 bases lay outside the gene matches. The germline V gene encodes CDR1 SGHRS and CDR2 YFSETQ. General observations from the study: Whole repertoires were not studied in the larger cohort, only one V-J beta rearrangement.

The chain carries TRBV5-1 and TRBJ1-4; 11 bases match TRBD1. This TCR came from a female donor with breast cancer. The sequenced material came from memory CD4+ T cells sorted from a lymph node. The subset: memory CD4+ T cells, CD4+CD45RO+CD25-. The CDR3: CASSSPGQGGTNEKLFF. The CDR3 DNA sequence: TGCGCCAGCAGCTCCCCGGGACAGGGGGGTACTAATGAAAAACTGTTTTTT.